The text below deals with one T cell receptor beta chain. This table comes from immunoSEQ multiplex PCR, and its TCRdb copy is limited to in-frame clones, with some not included. Altogether 200,000 to 250,000 clones are present, about 80% being singletons, with the ten largest covering under 2%. This sample is part of a study of blood T cell repertoires in COVID-19. On the study more broadly: The United States, Italy and Spain provided the acute and convalescent COVID-19 samples.

Germline V lookup: CDR1 MNHEY, CDR2 SMNVEV (reference sequence). The CDR3 runs to 14 residues. Deletions cut 6 bases from V and 10 bases from J, with 21 bases between. The chain links TRBV27 to TRBJ1-1; D is possibly TRBD1 (5 bases). The TCR sequence derives from a man between 60 and 75 years old who had recovered from COVID-19. Source material: PBMCs or T cells enriched from blood (not recorded which). The CDR3 region is CASSLGGDPKGAFF. CDR3 sequence (DNA): TGTGCCAGCAGCCTGGGGGGGGACCCCAAAGGAGCTTTCTTT.